One sample yielded the 27 T cell receptor beta chains listed below, sequenced in a study of T cells expressing NK-cell markers. TCRdb processed the 5' RACE reads again and assigns one entry to each CDR3 protein, with no DNA. Here the sample table reports 350,000 to 450,000 distinct CDR3 sequences. The sequencing input was blood T cells: a sorted CD56 or NKG2C T cell subset, CD4+ or CD8+ T cells, or bulk PBMC T cells (not recorded which). Receptors originate from a man aged 18-75 years in good health.

This chain uses TRBV20-1 with TRBJ2-5; the D call from TCRdb, TRBD1, cannot be confirmed without DNA. The CDR3 sequence is 14 residues long. Germline V gene lookup returns CDR1 DFQATT and CDR2 SNEGSKA (reference sequence). CDR3 in amino acids: CSARAGAGVETQYF.

The gene calls are TRBV3-1 and TRBJ2-7; TCRdb outputs TRBD2, but without DNA this stays unchecked. This CDR3 comprises 17 residues. CDR1 LGHDT and CDR2 YNNKEL come from the germline V gene (reference sequence). This CDR3 reads CASSPWYSGGESYEQYF.

This sequence joins TRBV9 and TRBJ1-1; absent DNA, TCRdb's TRBD1 call cannot be checked. The germline V gene encodes CDR1 SGDLS and CDR2 YYNGEE. The CDR3 has 13 amino acids. CDR3 protein: CASSVARQGEAFF.

This chain connects TRBV24-1 to TRBJ2-1; TCRdb's D call, TRBD2, is unchecked because there is no DNA. CDR1 KGHDR and CDR2 SFDVKD come from the germline V gene. The CDR3 spans 15 residues. The CDR3 reads CATSDPNSPYNEQFF.

The J gene is TRBJ2-2, the V gene TRBV23-1; the D call from TCRdb, TRBD1, cannot be confirmed without DNA. TRBV23-1 is identified as an open reading frame with a role that is uncertain. The CDR3 runs 20 residues. The chain's CDR3 is CASSQSQPGPSNQNTGELFF.

The chain is built from TRBV12-3 or TRBV12-4 and TRBJ2-6. The CDR3 is 18 residues long. This chain's CDR3 is CASSFYTHLGSGANVLTF.

This rearrangement joins TRBV18 to TRBJ2-7; TCRdb names TRBD1, which stays unverified in the absence of DNA. From germline, CDR1 is KGHSH and CDR2 LQKENI. The length of the CDR3 is 13 residues. This CDR3 is CASSPTGVHEQYF.

The genes are TRBV13 and TRBJ1-3; checking the TCRdb D call of TRBD1 is not possible without DNA. CDR1 is PRHDT and CDR2 is FYEKMQ in the germline V gene (reference sequence). There are 14 residues in the CDR3. CDR3 sequence: CASSLSGEGNTIYF.

The chain carries TRBV6-1 and TRBJ2-5; TCRdb gives TRBD2 as the D gene, but with no DNA this cannot be confirmed. Germline CDR1 and CDR2: MNHNS and SASEGT. This CDR3 contains 18 residues. CDR3 region: CASIPGVAGGREQETQYF.

The chain employs TRBV25-1 and TRBJ2-3; TCRdb picks TRBD1, but there is no DNA to check that call. CDR3 size: 15 residues. Germline V gene data show CDR1 as MGHDK and CDR2 as SYGVNS. This CDR3 reads CASTRGQLYTDTQYF.

V gene TRBV28 combines with J gene TRBJ1-6; as DNA is missing, the TRBD1 call by TCRdb cannot be tested. CDR1 and CDR2 (germline): MDHEN, SYDVKM. This CDR3 spans 15 amino acids. The CDR3 region is CASSGTGTGPSPLHF. Full variable domain (outside the CDR3, taken from reference TRBV28 and TRBJ1-6): DVKVTQSSRYLVKRTGEKVFLECVQDMDHENMFWYRQDPGLGLRLIYFSYDVKMKEKGDIPEGYSVSREKKERFSLILESASTNQTSMYLCASSGTGTGPSPLHFGNGTRLTVT.

V and J are TRBV12-3 or TRBV12-4 and TRBJ1-1; the D gene TCRdb calls, TRBD1, cannot be checked with no DNA. The CDR3 runs to 16 residues. CDR3 residues: CASSSTTRGRYDEAFF.

The chain couples TRBV2 to TRBJ1-6; TCRdb lists TRBD1, though no DNA is available to test this call. The CDR3 is 16 residues long. Per the germline V gene, CDR1 is SNHLY and CDR2 is FYNNEI. The CDR3 sequence: CASRAGEGGYNSPLHF.

The V gene is TRBV5-6, the J gene TRBJ2-3; TCRdb designates TRBD2, a call that cannot be tested without DNA. This CDR3 comprises 15 residues. The V gene's germline CDR1 is SGHDT and CDR2 YYEEEE. The CDR3 protein is CASSLTSGDSNTQYF. The complete variable domain, with remaining parts taken from reference TRBV5-6 and TRBJ2-3, reads DAGVTQSPTHLIKTRGQQVTLRCSPKSGHDTVSWYQQALGQGPQFIFQYYEEEERQRGNFPDRFSGHQFPNYSSELNVNALLLGDSALYLCASSLTSGDSNTQYFGPGTRLTVL.

The chain couples TRBV7-3 to TRBJ1-4; the D call from TCRdb, TRBD1, cannot be confirmed without DNA. Looked up from germline, CDR1 is SGHTA and CDR2 is FQGTGA. The CDR3 has 14 residues. The CDR3 region is CASSPAGRGEKLFF.

The rearrangement joins TRBV4-1 to TRBJ2-7; without DNA, the TCRdb call of TRBD1 cannot be checked. Germline lookup yields CDR1 MGHRA and CDR2 YSYEKL. The CDR3 length is 17 residues. The CDR3 protein is CASSQPPRSGTSYEQYF.

The chain is built from TRBV29-1 and TRBJ1-3. CDR3 size: 13 residues. Germline CDR1 is SQVTM and CDR2 is ANQGSEA. The CDR3 loop reads CSVSMGTGNTIYF.

The chain combines TRBV6-5 with TRBJ2-7; no DNA is available, so the TRBD1 call from TCRdb remains unchecked. Per the germline V gene, CDR1 is MNHEY and CDR2 is SVGAGI. The length of the CDR3 is 15 residues. CDR3 in amino acids: CASSYGRQDRNEQYF.

The CDR3 spells CASSGLGVQTSGNTIYF. This chain joins TRBV7-2 and TRBJ1-3. Germline loops: CDR1 SGHTA, CDR2 FQGNSA. The CDR3 extends over 17 amino acids.

The V gene is TRBV20-1, the J gene TRBJ2-4; TCRdb outputs TRBD1, but without DNA this stays unchecked. CDR1 is DFQATT and CDR2 is SNEGSKA in the germline V gene (reference sequence). This CDR3 spans 14 amino acids. The CDR3 region is CSAMGPVAKNIQYF.

This rearrangement joins TRBV5-1 to TRBJ2-7; with no DNA, the TCRdb D assignment of TRBD1 cannot be verified. CDR1 is SGHRS, CDR2 YFSETQ, per germline. The CDR3 runs to 15 residues. CDR3 loop: CASSTWTGGTGEQYF.

This sequence joins TRBV3-1 and TRBJ2-3; the D call of TRBD2 rests on TCRdb alone, since no DNA is present to check it. This CDR3 has 19 amino acids. Germline lookup yields CDR1 LGHDT and CDR2 YNNKEL (reference sequence). This CDR3 reads CASSQEAWLAGGQADTQYF.

The chain joins TRBV21-1 to TRBJ1-1; TCRdb lists TRBD1, though no DNA is available to test this call. TRBV21-1 is given as a pseudogene. The CDR3 has 21 amino acids. The CDR3 protein is CASSKAGLCGNRGRPDTEAFF.

The chain is built from TRBV23-1 and TRBJ2-2. TRBV23-1 is recorded as an ORF, its role being uncertain. This CDR3 region has 15 residues. CDR3 sequence: CASSPLGFNTGELFF.

This chain connects TRBV11-1 to TRBJ1-4; TCRdb's D gene call, TRBD1, goes unchecked for lack of DNA. The CDR3 has 14 residues. Germline CDR1 is SGHAT and CDR2 is FQDESV (reference sequence). This CDR3 reads CASSLLGDNEKLFF. Looking up the rest from reference TRBV11-1 and TRBJ1-4 gives the full variable domain: EAEVAQSPRYKITEKSQAVAFWCDPISGHATLYWYRQILGQGPELLVQFQDESVVDDSQLPKDRFSAERLKGVDSTLKIQPAELGDSAMYLCASSLLGDNEKLFFGSGTQLSVL.

The chain is built from TRBV5-6 and TRBJ2-7; TCRdb's D call of TRBD1 is untestable without DNA. CDR1 SGHDT and CDR2 YYEEEE come from the germline V gene. The CDR3 is 15 residues long. CDR3 sequence: CASSSRTGLVNEQYF. The full variable domain, its missing parts supplied by reference TRBV5-6 and TRBJ2-7, is DAGVTQSPTHLIKTRGQQVTLRCSPKSGHDTVSWYQQALGQGPQFIFQYYEEEERQRGNFPDRFSGHQFPNYSSELNVNALLLGDSALYLCASSSRTGLVNEQYFGPGTRLTVT.

This chain links TRBV20-1 with TRBJ1-5. This CDR3 is 16 amino acids long. Germline-derived CDR1 and CDR2 are DFQATT and SNEGSKA (reference sequence). CDR3 in amino acids: CSASIGGLFSNQPQHF.